These 12 T cell receptor beta chains were sequenced from one sample in a study of beta chain features in type 1 diabetes. The antigens for these receptors are not known. Overall study findings and caveats: Within each of all four CD4+ subsets, Type 1 diabetes patients had TCRB CDR3s that were moderately but significantly shorter.

Of the isolated RNA, all was reverse transcribed, and so the sequenced material was expressed TCRB transcripts. Data came from immunoSEQ multiplex PCR; TCRdb stores just in-frame clones and leaves some out. The data show 250,000 to 300,000 clones, around 15% seen once. The sample comprised naive CD4+ T cells from blood. These receptors were obtained from a man aged 30 to 39 with type 1 diabetes.

The V gene is TRBV11-2, the J gene TRBJ2-5, with 9 nucleotides matching TRBD1. The CDR3 runs to 16 residues. The J segment lost 1 base and the V segment lost 4 bases, leaving 7 bases of the junction unmatched. Germline V lookup: CDR1 SGHAT, CDR2 FQNNGV. The CDR3 here is CASSSTGGLLQETQYF. CDR3 in DNA: TGTGCCAGCAGCTCCACAGGGGGCCTCCTCCAAGAGACCCAGTACTTC.

This chain connects TRBV10-3 to TRBJ2-2, with a tentative D call TRBD1 (6 bases). The CDR3 extends over 14 amino acids. CDR1 is ENHRY and CDR2 is SYGVKD in the germline V gene. V lost 7 bases to trimming and J lost 2 bases, with 11 bases between them. Here the CDR3 DNA reads TGTGCCATCAAACCGGGACAAAACACCGGGGAGCTGTTTTTT. This codes for CAIKPGQNTGELFF.

A single count supports this clone. The chain couples TRBV5-1 to TRBJ2-1, with 14 bases aligning to TRBD2. The germline CDR1 and CDR2 sequences are SGHRS and YFSETQ. The CDR3 runs to 15 residues. V trimming: 4 bases; J trimming: 8 bases; junction bases outside the gene matches: 5. The CDR3 region has the DNA TGCGCCAGCAGCCTACCGACTAGCGGGGGGGATGAGCAGTTCTTC. Translation: CASSLPTSGGDEQFF. Combining the CDR3 with reference TRBV5-1 and TRBJ2-1 gives the whole variable domain KAGVTQTPRYLIKTRGQQVTLSCSPISGHRSVSWYQQTPGQGLQFLFEYFSETQRNKGNFPGRFSGRQFSNSRSEMNVSTLELGDSALYLCASSLPTSGGDEQFFGPGTRLTVL.

The chain links TRBV7-6 to TRBJ2-3; D is undetermined. CDR1 is SGHVS and CDR2 is FNYEAQ in the germline V gene. The V and J ends lost 1 base and 2 bases respectively, with 7 bases between them. The CDR3 is 14 amino acids. This CDR3 reads CASSLGGHTDTQYF. DNA of the CDR3: TGTGCCAGCAGCTTAGGCGGTCACACAGATACGCAGTATTTT.

The chain couples TRBV28 to TRBJ2-7, with D perhaps matching TRBD2 (5 bases). Germline lookup yields CDR1 MDHEN and CDR2 SYDVKM. The V end was cut by 5 bases, the J end by 2 bases, with 13 bases between. This CDR3 region has 14 residues. CDR3 sequence reads: CASSPRPGTYEQYF. The CDR3 DNA reads as TGTGCCAGCAGTCCTCGTCCGGGGACCTACGAGCAGTACTTC. The full variable domain, in which reference TRBV28 and TRBJ2-7 provide the parts outside the CDR3, is DVKVTQSSRYLVKRTGEKVFLECVQDMDHENMFWYRQDPGLGLRLIYFSYDVKMKEKGDIPEGYSVSREKKERFSLILESASTNQTSMYLCASSPRPGTYEQYFGPGTRLTVT.

This clone was seen only a few times. The rearrangement links TRBV5-1 to TRBJ2-5, with 11 nucleotides matching TRBD2. Germline values: CDR1 SGHRS, CDR2 YFSETQ. The CDR3 covers 16 residues. V gave up 4 bases and J gave up 2 bases; unmatched junction bases: 7. Here the CDR3 reads CASSVGLAGVQETQYF. The CDR3 region has the DNA TGCGCCAGCAGCGTTGGACTAGCGGGCGTACAAGAGACCCAGTACTTC.

The chain combines TRBV4-2 with TRBJ2-7; 12 bases match TRBD2. The length of the CDR3 is 19 residues. Germline V gives CDR1 LGHNA, CDR2 YNFKEQ. V gave up 3 bases and J gave up 3 bases; unmatched junction bases: 15. Here the CDR3 reads CASSHSLAGGEGDFYEQYF. CDR3 in DNA: TGTGCCAGCAGCCACAGTCTAGCGGGAGGGGAGGGTGATTTCTACGAGCAGTACTTC.

The rearrangement joins TRBV27 to TRBJ2-5; no reliable D call. Germline V gene data show CDR1 as MNHEY and CDR2 as SMNVEV (reference sequence). Trimming pared 1 base from V and 5 bases from J, leaving 11 bases between. CDR3 length: 14 residues. The CDR3 DNA reads as TGTGCCAGCAGTTTATTTCCCAGTGTCGAGACCCAGTACTTC. This gives the protein CASSLFPSVETQYF.

In its sample, this clone was seen a few times. The rearrangement links TRBV18 to TRBJ1-1; D might be TRBD1 (6 bases). This CDR3 is 16 amino acids long. The germline V gene encodes CDR1 KGHSH and CDR2 LQKENI. Trimming removed 3 bases from V and 3 bases from J, with 17 bases in between. CDR3 amino acids: CASSPIARGGHTEAFF. CDR3 bases: TGTGCCAGCTCACCGATTGCCAGGGGAGGGCACACTGAAGCTTTCTTT.

The rearrangement uses TRBV25-1 and TRBJ2-1; 8 bases fit TRBD2. Germline CDR1 reads MGHDK; CDR2 reads SYGVNS. This CDR3 has 14 amino acids. V trimming: 5 bases; J trimming: 2 bases; junction bases outside the gene matches: 2. CDR3 DNA sequence: TGTGCCAGCAGTACCGGGAGGGCCTACAATGAGCAGTTCTTC. Its translation: CASSTGRAYNEQFF.

This clone showed up just a few times. The genes are TRBV18 and TRBJ1-2; the D is unclear. Trimming took off 3 bases at V and 6 bases at J, with 14 bases between the two ends. Germline values: CDR1 KGHSH, CDR2 LQKENI. This CDR3 comprises 14 residues. In nucleotides, the CDR3 is TGTGCCAGCTCACCCGTCACTGCTTCCGATGGCTACACCTTC. Amino acid sequence: CASSPVTASDGYTF.

As regards this clone: Additional DNA sequences in this sample encode the identical CDR3. The rearrangement joins TRBV7-9 to TRBJ2-1, with no clear D. V lost 3 bases and J lost 8, with 8 bases in between. The germline V gene encodes CDR1 SEHNR and CDR2 FQNEAQ (reference sequence). The CDR3 totals 12 residues. DNA of the CDR3: TGTGCCAGCAGCTTGAGGAGCGATGAGCAGTTCTTC. It codes for CASSLRSDEQFF.